These 29 T cell receptor beta chains were all obtained from the same sample, sequenced in a study of esophageal squamous cell carcinoma under preoperative chemotherapy. As for time point: before preoperative PTX-NDP chemotherapy. One entry per CDR3 protein, called by TCRdb with MiXCR from the PCR reads. The profile shows several thousand distinct CDR3 sequences, approximately 32% of them singletons. The specimen was collected from a patient given preoperative chemotherapy. The receptors were gathered from a human donor with esophageal squamous cell carcinoma. The donor label of this sample is uncertain.

Worth noting for this clonotype: Relative to the germline gene, one junction end is altered; a read error may explain this. The chain recombines TRBV7-3 with TRBJ2-6, with 7 nucleotides matching TRBD2. The CDR3 runs to 18 residues. CDR1 and CDR2 from the germline V gene are SGHTA and FQGTGA. CDR3 loop: CASRLSGGGNSGANVLTF. In nucleotides, the CDR3 is TGTGCCAGCCGCTTAAGTGGGGGGGGTAACTCTGGGGCCAACGTCCTGACTTTC.

In its sample, this clonotype was seen once. V and J are TRBV7-2 and TRBJ2-3; D is unresolved. Trimming pared 3 bases from V and 5 bases from J, leaving 6 bases between. The CDR3 is 12 residues long. In germline, CDR1 is SGHTA, CDR2 FQGNSA. CDR3: CASSLAKDTQYF. The CDR3 nucleotides read TGTGCCAGCAGCTTGGCAAAAGATACGCAGTATTTT.

This clonotype was counted at least ten times. The V call is TRBV7-8, the J call TRBJ1-4; TRBD1 matches 7 bases. The CDR3 sequence is 14 residues long. V lost 5 bases to trimming and J lost 4 bases; unmatched junction nucleotides: 4. Germline V CDR1 and CDR2: SGHVS, FQNEAQ. CDR3 in DNA: TGTGCCAGCAGCCTCGGGACAGTTAATGAAAAACTGTTTTTT. Translating gives CASSLGTVNEKLFF.

This sequence joins TRBV7-9 and TRBJ2-5, with 7 bases that match TRBD1. The end of the DNA is better explained by TRBJ2-1, so the J call may be wrong. CDR3 length: 15 amino acids. CDR1 SEHNR and CDR2 FQNEAQ come from the germline V gene (reference sequence). CDR3 coding DNA: TGTGCCAGCAGCAGGTGGAAAGAGGGGGCGCATGAGCAGTTCTTC. It is translated as CASSRWKEGAHEQFF.

The CDR3, as DNA: TGTGCCAGCATGACGACGGGGAAGTCCTACGAGCAGTACTTC. Amino acids: CASMTTGKSYEQYF. This sequence joins TRBV6-1 and TRBJ2-7; D might be TRBD2 (5 bases). V shed 7 bases and J shed 1 base, with 14 bases lying between them. The CDR3 consists of 14 residues. CDR1 MNHNS and CDR2 SASEGT come from the germline V gene.

This clonotype came up many times. The chain joins TRBV11-3 to TRBJ2-1, with D perhaps matching TRBD2 (6 bases). With the DNA end fitting TRBJ2-7 better, the J assignment may be wrong. Looked up from germline, CDR1 is SGHNT and CDR2 is YENEEA. The CDR3 is 16 amino acids. CDR3 sequence reads: CASSLDPISGAYEQYF. Here the CDR3 DNA reads TGTGCCAGCAGCTTAGATCCCATTAGCGGTGCCTACGAGCAGTACTTC.

Comments on this clonotype: Here the CDR3 omits its conserved ending phenylalanine or tryptophan, so a read error is the likely source. This chain connects TRBV7-8 to TRBJ2-1, with D perhaps matching TRBD1 (5 bases). There are 15 residues in the CDR3. In germline, CDR1 is SGHVS, CDR2 FQNEAQ. The CDR3 here is CANSLQAPPYNEQFL. The DNA of the CDR3 is TGTGCCAACAGCTTACAGGCTCCCCCCTACAATGAGCAGTTCTTA.

As concerns this clonotype: One end of the junction is discordant with germline, which a read error may explain. The V gene is TRBV11-3, the J gene TRBJ2-1; D may match TRBD1 or TRBD2 (5 bases each). This CDR3 is built from 16 residues. The V gene's germline CDR1 is SGHNT and CDR2 YENEEA. The CDR3 loop is CARSLEGCATYNEQFF. The DNA for the CDR3 is TGTGCCAGGAGCTTAGAGGGGTGCGCCACCTACAATGAGCAGTTCTTC.

This clonotype was seen just once. A read error is likely, as this CDR3 ends without the conserved phenylalanine or tryptophan. The DNA is omitted, as the CDR3 cannot be located on it reliably, and the CDR3 follows TCRdb's listing. V is TRBV10-1 and J is TRBJ2-7; TRBD2 reflects the table's D call only, with no check against the DNA. CDR1 is WNHNN and CDR2 is SYGVQD in the germline V gene (reference sequence). From its first to its last residue, the CDR3 has 15 amino acids. CDR3 in amino acids: CASSEVRAGGGEECL.

As regards this clonotype: Sequence at one end of the junction differs from germline and may be a read error. The chain has TRBV7-9 and TRBJ2-1, with D maybe TRBD2 (6 bases). CDR1 is SEHNR and CDR2 is FQNEAQ in the germline V gene (reference sequence). The CDR3 length is 13 residues. The CDR3 is CGSSSGTEETQCF. The CDR3 DNA reads as TGTGGCAGCAGTTCCGGGACTGAAGAGACCCAGTGCTTC. Looking up the rest from reference TRBV7-9 and TRBJ2-1 gives the full variable domain: DTGVSQNPRHKITKRGQNVTFRCDPISEHNRLYWYRQTLGQGPEFLTYFQNEAQLEKSRLLSDRFSAERPKGSFSTLEIQRTEQGDSAMYLCGSSSGTEETQCFGPGTRLTVL.

Regarding this clonotype: Likely a read error: the CDR3 ends without its conserved phenylalanine or tryptophan. The chain combines TRBV7-2 with TRBJ2-7, with 7 bases lining up with TRBD1. The CDR3 consists of 16 residues. Germline V gene sequence: CDR1 SGHTA, CDR2 FQGNSA. Trimming removed 6 bases from V and 10 bases from J; junction bases left unmatched: 21. The CDR3 is CASRRGGRGNGDSQYC. The DNA of the CDR3 is TGTGCCAGCAGGCGAGGGGGCAGGGGAAATGGAGACAGTCAGTACTGC.

This clonotype showed up many times. This chain joins TRBV6-2 or TRBV6-3 and TRBJ2-7, with D hard to call. The CDR3 runs to 15 residues. Trimming left V 7 bases short and J 0 bases short, with 16 bases between. CDR1 and CDR2 (germline): MNHEY, SVGEGT. In DNA form, the CDR3 reads TGTGCCAGCACCGCCTCATTCATCAACTCCTACGAGCAGTACTTC. This encodes CASTASFINSYEQYF.

This clonotype is medium-sized (0.01 to 0.1%) within its sample. The J gene is TRBJ2-3, the V gene TRBV7-2; D unresolved. Between the trimmed V and J ends, which lost 7 bases and 6 bases, there was a span of 14 bases. The CDR3 is 13 residues long. Germline CDR1 is SGHTA and CDR2 is FQGNSA. DNA of the CDR3: TGTGCCAGCAACGTAGTCCTGCGTGATACGCAGTATTTT. As protein: CASNVVLRDTQYF.

This clonotype was seen at least ten times. This sequence joins TRBV7-3 and TRBJ1-2, with D possibly matching TRBD1 (6 bases). Looked up from germline, CDR1 is SGHTA and CDR2 is FQGTGA. Trimming took off 1 base at V and 7 bases at J, with 13 bases between the two ends. The CDR3 is 14 amino acids. Written as DNA, the CDR3 is TGTGCCAGCAGCTTAAAAGCGACAGGAGGTGGCTACACCTTC. This codes for CASSLKATGGGYTF.

This clonotype was seen only once. The gene calls are TRBV6-1 and TRBJ2-1; TRBD2 might be the D (6 bases). The end of the DNA aligns better with TRBJ2-5, so the J call may be wrong. Germline CDR1 and CDR2: MNHNS and SASEGT. This CDR3 is 17 amino acids long. The CDR3 reads CASSLDGGALSQETQYF. CDR3 DNA: TGTGCCAGCAGTCTGGATGGAGGGGCCCTCTCCCAAGAGACCCAGTACTTC.

This clonotype is labeled medium-sized. CDR3 sequence: CASTGGLAGSKEQFF. The CDR3, as DNA: TGTGCCAGCACTGGGGGACTAGCGGGAAGCAAGGAGCAGTTCTTC. The rearrangement uses TRBV7-2 and TRBJ2-1; 13 positions match TRBD2. CDR1 is SGHTA and CDR2 is FQGNSA in the germline V gene. Trimming cost V 7 bases and J 10 bases; bases outside gene matches: 10. The CDR3 is 15 amino acids. The full variable domain, its missing parts supplied by reference TRBV7-2 and TRBJ2-1, is GAGVSQSPSNKVTEKGKDVELRCDPISGHTALYWYRQSLGQGLEFLIYFQGNSAPDKSGLPSDRFSAERTGGSVSTLTIQRTQQEDSAVYLCASTGGLAGSKEQFFGPGTRLTVL.

The chain employs TRBV6-5 and TRBJ2-1; 10 bases fit TRBD2. V dropped 11 bases and J dropped 6; count of bases not matched to a gene: 19. The CDR3 is made up of 17 amino acids. CDR1 and CDR2 (germline): MNHEY, SVGAGI. The CDR3, as DNA: TGTGCCGGCGGTTACTCGAGAACTAGCGGGGCTCCCAATGAGCAGTTCTTC. This translates into CAGGYSRTSGAPNEQFF.

At least ten counts were recorded for this clonotype. This sequence joins TRBV27 and TRBJ2-3; no definite D call. V gave up 6 bases and J gave up 4 bases, with 5 bases separating them. This CDR3 has 11 residues. Germline CDR1 and CDR2: MNHEY and SMNVEV (reference sequence). The CDR3 is CASSRADTQYF. The CDR3 bases are TGTGCCAGCAGCCGAGCAGATACGCAGTATTTT.

This clonotype was counted once. The genes are TRBV3-1 and TRBJ2-4; 9 bases match TRBD2. The J call is uncertain, as TRBJ2-7 better fits the DNA end. There are 15 residues in the CDR3. Germline V lookup: CDR1 LGHDT, CDR2 YNNKEL (reference sequence). This CDR3 is CASSQASGKVYEQYF. CDR3 in DNA: TGTGCCAGCAGCCAAGCTAGCGGGAAGGTCTACGAGCAGTACTTC.

Details on this clonotype: Since the CDR3 does not end with the conserved phenylalanine or tryptophan, this likely comes from a read error. The DNA is omitted, as the CDR3 cannot be located on it reliably, and the CDR3 follows TCRdb's listing. The chain joins TRBV6-6 to TRBJ2-1; the table's D call, TRBD2, was not checked against the DNA. The CDR3 numbers 12 amino acids, ends counted. Germline lookup yields CDR1 MNHNY and CDR2 SVGAGI (reference sequence). Here the CDR3 reads CASNPPHSEQLC.

The CDR3 bases are TGTGCCAGCGGGCTCCGCGGGACTAGCGGAAACAATGAGCAGTACTTC. Protein sequence: CASGLRGTSGNNEQYF. The chain is built from TRBV27 and TRBJ2-5; 11 bases map to TRBD2. Germline lookup yields CDR1 MNHEY and CDR2 SMNVEV (reference sequence). V shed 8 bases, J shed 11 bases, and the junction held 19 bases outside the gene matches. The CDR3 sequence is 16 residues long.

Concerning this clonotype itself: Without the conserved terminal phenylalanine or tryptophan, this CDR3 likely stems from a read error. V usage is TRBV6-5 and J usage is TRBJ2-7, with a possible D match to TRBD2 (5 bases). CDR1 is MNHEY and CDR2 is SVGAGI in the germline V gene. This CDR3 is 15 amino acids long. The CDR3 loop is CASSYSVSASDEQYC. The CDR3 coding sequence is TGTGCCAGCAGTTACAGCGTTAGCGCCTCCGACGAGCAGTACTGC.

This clonotype is labeled large (0.1 to 1%). The chain has TRBV7-2 and TRBJ2-1, with D possibly TRBD2 on 7 matching bases. Germline V lookup: CDR1 SGHTA, CDR2 FQGNSA. The CDR3 has 16 residues. V lost 5 bases and J 4 bases, leaving 18 bases between the germline ends. Written as DNA, the CDR3 is TGTGCCAGCAGCCGTGGAGGAGCGGGACAATACAATGAGCAGTTCTTC. Protein sequence: CASSRGGAGQYNEQFF.

By share, this clonotype counts as medium-sized. The J gene is TRBJ2-1, the V gene TRBV7-6; D is unresolved. There are 13 residues in the CDR3. V dropped 10 bases and J dropped 5 bases, with 15 bases sitting between them. The germline CDR1 and CDR2 sequences are SGHVS and FNYEAQ. The CDR3 DNA follows: TGTGCCACCCTAGACCTTTTCCACAATGAGCAGTTCTTC. This sequence encodes CATLDLFHNEQFF.

Comments on this clonotype: Without the conserved terminal phenylalanine or tryptophan, this CDR3 likely stems from a read error. The V call is TRBV7-8, the J call TRBJ2-5, with D unclear. V was trimmed by 4 bases and J by 5 bases, leaving 14 bases between them. The CDR3 contains 14 residues. In germline, CDR1 is SGHVS, CDR2 FQNEAQ. The chain's CDR3 is CASSSPWREETQYL. CDR3 nucleotide sequence: TGTGCCAGCAGCTCCCCTTGGCGAGAGGAGACCCAGTACTTG.

Worth noting for this clonotype: The CDR3 does not close with the conserved phenylalanine or tryptophan, likely indicating a read error. The chain links TRBV7-2 to TRBJ2-5; D gene ambiguous. This CDR3 comprises 14 residues. Germline CDR1 and CDR2: SGHTA and FQGNSA. V was clipped by 6 bases and J by 4 bases, with 15 bases between them. CDR3 protein: CASRPNRVRETQYL. CDR3 nucleotides: TGTGCCAGCAGGCCAAATCGGGTCCGAGAGACCCAGTACTTG.

This clonotype has a count of ten or more. A read error is possible here, since a much larger clone lies one base away. The chain is built from TRBV7-2 and TRBJ2-1; D is unresolved. The CDR3 is made up of 14 amino acids. V gave up 2 bases and J gave up 10 bases, with 15 bases separating them. CDR1 and CDR2 from the germline V gene are SGHTA and FQGNSA. Written as DNA, the CDR3 is TGTGCCAGCAGCTTAAAGGGCATCTCCTACGAGCAGTTCTTC. This encodes CASSLKGISYEQFF.

A word on this clonotype: This may be a read error: a much more frequent sequence differs by one nucleotide. This rearrangement joins TRBV6-1 to TRBJ2-1; 9 bases line up with TRBD1. The germline V gene encodes CDR1 MNHNS and CDR2 SASEGT. There are 14 residues in the CDR3. The V gene end was trimmed by 3 bases and the J gene end by 10 bases; junction bases not matched to a gene: 7. CDR3 bases: TGTGCCAGCAGTGATCGGACAGGGGCCTACGAGCAGTTCTTC. Translating it yields CASSDRTGAYEQFF.

Notes on this clonotype: Lacking the conserved final phenylalanine or tryptophan, this CDR3 likely reflects a read error. The limits of the CDR3 on the DNA are not certain, so only TCRdb's listed CDR3 is given. The chain is built from TRBV27 and TRBJ2-1; the table's D call, TRBD1, has no DNA check behind it. The CDR3 comprises 13 residues, both ends counted. Germline V gene data show CDR1 as MNHEY and CDR2 as SMNVEV (reference sequence). CDR3 in amino acids: CARSLAGQPVPFG.